This TCR beta chain appears in the sequencing data of a study of OX40 agonist ivuxolimab in advanced cancers. Study in general: Patients' therapy was ivuxolimab, an antibody that acts as an agonist of OX40 (CD134). It was permissible to have had prior anti-PD-1, anti-PD-L1 or anti-CTLA-4 therapy, and around 40% had some.

The data were produced by immunoSEQ multiplex PCR, yet TCRdb's version contains in-frame clones alone and is incomplete. In the table there are under 100,000 clones, about four fifths of which are singletons. Study results and caveats: The average count of expanded clones was higher among CD8+ T cells than among CD4+.

Unmatched junction bases numbered 3, after V lost 6 bases and J lost 2 bases. CDR1 is MNHNY, CDR2 SVGAGI, per germline (reference sequence). The CDR3 spans 13 residues. With respect to this clone: As yet, its antigen is unknown.

The receptor's source is an adult with an advanced solid tumor such as melanoma, head and neck, liver or kidney cancer. The source was CD4+ or CD8+ T cells sorted from blood, collected in a trial of the OX40 agonist ivuxolimab. This chain links TRBV6-6 with TRBJ1-2; TRBD1 matches 7 bases. CDR3 DNA: TGTGCCAGCAGCGGACAGGTGAACTATGGCTACACCTTC. Amino acids: CASSGQVNYGYTF.